These 13 T cell receptor beta chains originate from one sample sequenced in a study of tissue T cells after allogeneic stem cell transplantation (dated by TCRdb to between 2021 and 2024). Receptor libraries were prepared by the immunoSEQ multiplex PCR assay. TCRdb's version of the immuneACCESS table is confined to in-frame rearrangements and falls short of the full clone set. An unresolved V gene accounts for under half of the shortfall where checked; the remainder is of unknown origin. The sample table holds 20,000 to 25,000 clones, of which about two thirds were seen once. The ten largest clones represent less than 0.8% of the sample. Sequencing used spleen. Every receptor here comes from a female BALB/c mouse in good health. The MHC haplotype for this mouse line is H2-d.

As for this clone: Genes and germline come from the mouse. The CDR3 is cut off 1 residue early in the read; its end comes from the germline J gene. The chain uses TRBV13-2 and TRBJ1-3, with D uncertain. The CDR3 contains 13 residues. The V gene's germline CDR1 is NNHNN and CDR2 SYGAGS (reference sequence). V was clipped by 3 bases and J by 4 bases, with 8 bases between them. CDR3 loop: CASGAGSGNTLYF. The CDR3 DNA, read in part, is TGTGCCAGCGGTGCGGGTTCCGGAAATACGCTCTAT.

As regards this clone: The gene names given are mouse names. The observed sequence ends 1 residue before the CDR3 terminus, with the missing tail filled in from the germline J gene. The V gene is TRBV24, the J gene TRBJ2-4; possibly TRBD1 for D (6 bases). The V end was cut by 3 bases, the J end by 3 bases, with 10 bases between. The germline CDR1 and CDR2 sequences are KGHTA and FRNEEI. The CDR3 runs 14 residues. CDR3 sequence: CASSLGRGQNTLYF. The CDR3 DNA, read in part, is TGTGCCAGCAGTCTTGGCAGGGGACAAAACACCTTGTAC.

A word on this clone: Gene names refer to mouse genes. This CDR3 reads CSSRPLRDRVDSDYTF. The DNA read from the CDR3 is TGTAGTTCTAGACCTCTCCGGGACAGGGTTGACTCCGACTACACC. V is TRBV30 and J is TRBJ1-2, with TRBD1 matching 9 bases. Read coverage stops 1 residue before the CDR3 terminus; the germline J gene supplies the remainder. The CDR3 contains 16 residues. The J segment lost 3 bases and the V segment lost 2 bases, leaving 10 bases of the junction unmatched. CDR1 is SQVVS, CDR2 ANEGSEA, per germline.

Comment on this clone: All gene names here are mouse names. With the read ending 1 residue before the CDR3 end, the germline J gene is used to fill in that end. The V call is TRBV13-2, the J call TRBJ1-1; TRBD1 might be the D (6 bases). Per germline, CDR1 NNHNN and CDR2 SYGAGS (reference sequence). The CDR3 extends over 12 amino acids. Trimming stripped 4 bases from V and 6 bases from J, with 10 bases between. The CDR3 loop is CASGPQGAEVFF. Partial CDR3 DNA: TGTGCCAGCGGTCCACAGGGAGCAGAAGTCTTC.

Details on this clone: The gene names here belong to mouse. The CDR3 end lies 1 residue beyond the end of the read and is filled in from the germline J gene. The chain has TRBV4 and TRBJ2-1, with 8 bases fitting TRBD2. The CDR3 has 15 residues. The V and J ends lost 5 bases and 5 bases, in that order; junction bases with no gene match: 8. The germline V gene encodes CDR1 LGHDT and CDR2 YNNKQL (reference sequence). This CDR3 reads CASSKRGGRNAEQFF. The CDR3 bases that were read are TGTGCCAGCAGCAAAAGGGGGGGGCGCAATGCTGAGCAGTTC.

This clone was picked up a small number of times. Here the gene names and germline are mouse. The CDR3 is cut off 1 residue early in the read; its end comes from the germline J gene. Other DNA sequences from this sample encode an identical CDR3 as well. J is TRBJ1-4 and V is TRBV13-3; D not certain. Germline V gene sequence: CDR1 NNHDY, CDR2 SYVADS. Trimming stripped 2 bases from V and 0 bases from J, with 5 bases between. The CDR3 is made up of 14 amino acids. CDR3 in amino acids: CASSDQISNERLFF. Partial CDR3 DNA: TGTGCCAGCAGTGACCAGATTTCCAACGAAAGATTATTT.

Comments on this clone: Each gene name is a mouse one. The CDR3 end is not reached by the read, which stops 1 residue before it; the germline J gene fills it in. The chain carries TRBV20 and TRBJ1-2; possibly TRBD1 for D (6 bases). There are 14 residues in the CDR3. CDR1 and CDR2 from the germline V gene are GFQATS and STVNSAI. Between the trimmed V and J ends, which lost 4 bases and 0 bases, there was a span of 12 bases. The CDR3 bases that were read are TGTGGTGCTACTCCCGGGACATCAAACTCCGACTACACC. It is translated as CGATPGTSNSDYT. The CDR3 as a whole reads CGATPGTSNSDYTF.

Comments on this clone: These gene names are mouse names. The CDR3 end falls 1 residue outside the read, so it is completed with the germline J gene. The chain recombines TRBV13-3 with TRBJ2-4; D may correspond to TRBD1 or TRBD2 (6 bases each). Germline CDR1 reads NNHDY; CDR2 reads SYVADS. The CDR3 totals 14 residues. Trimming left V 1 base short and J 1 base short, with 7 bases between. The CDR3 spells CASSDWGRQNTLYF. The part of the CDR3 DNA that was read is TGTGCCAGCAGTGATTGGGGGCGTCAAAACACCTTGTAC. Full variable domain (outside the CDR3, taken from reference TRBV13-3 and TRBJ2-4): EAAVTQSPRSKVAVTGGKVTLSCHQTNNHDYMYWYRQDTGHGLRLIHYSYVADSTEKGDIPDGYKASRPSQENFSLILELASLSQTAVYFCASSDWGRQNTLYFGAGTRLSVL.

A word on this clone: Genes here carry mouse names. The CDR3 end lies 1 residue beyond the end of the read and is filled in from the germline J gene. This sequence joins TRBV19 and TRBJ2-3; a possible D gene is TRBD1 (5 bases). The germline CDR1 and CDR2 sequences are FNHDT and SITEND (reference sequence). Trimming removed 2 bases at V and 0 bases at J, with 7 bases between. This CDR3 has 14 amino acids. Incomplete CDR3 DNA: TGTGCCAGCAGTATCACAGGTAGTGCAGAAACGCTGTAT. Translated: CASSITGSAETLY. In full, the CDR3 is CASSITGSAETLYF.

Concerning this clone itself: The genes and germline here are from mouse. The missing CDR3 end, 1 residue past where the read stops, is filled in from the germline J gene. This chain links TRBV5 with TRBJ1-1; D is unresolved. CDR1 LGHNA and CDR2 YNLKQL come from the germline V gene (reference sequence). V lost 0 bases and J lost 3, with 8 bases in between. CDR3 length: 14 residues. The CDR3 loop reads CASSQEMGYTEVFF. Incomplete CDR3 DNA: TGTGCCAGCAGCCAAGAAATGGGGTACACAGAAGTCTTC.

With respect to this clone: Gene names denote mouse genes. The CDR3 end lies 1 residue beyond the end of the read and is filled in from the germline J gene. The V gene is TRBV20, the J gene TRBJ2-2; TRBD1 matches at 11 bases. Trimming removed 3 bases from V and 6 bases from J; junction bases left unmatched: 6. This CDR3 spans 15 amino acids. Germline CDR1 and CDR2: GFQATS and STVNSAI. CDR3 region: CGASTGTGGSGQLYF. CDR3 bases read: TGTGGTGCTAGTACCGGGACAGGGGGTTCCGGGCAGCTCTAC.

In the case of this clone: Mouse names are used for the genes. The missing CDR3 end, 1 residue past where the read stops, is filled in from the germline J gene. The chain links TRBV2 to TRBJ2-3; 10 nucleotides line up with TRBD1. Unmatched junction bases numbered 3, after V lost 4 bases and J lost 2 bases. Germline V gives CDR1 LGHNA, CDR2 YSYQKL. The CDR3 has 15 amino acids. Partial CDR3 DNA: TGTGCCAGCAGCCGCGACAGGGGGCTTGCAGAAACGCTGTAT. Translated: CASSRDRGLAETLY. The CDR3 reads in full as CASSRDRGLAETLYF.

Details on this clone: Genes and germline are mouse. The read stops 1 residue short of the end of the CDR3; the missing end is completed from the germline J gene. This chain connects TRBV13-1 to TRBJ1-5; no firm D call. The V and J ends lost 2 bases and 2 bases respectively, with 5 bases between them. This CDR3 region has 13 residues. Per germline, CDR1 NSHNY and CDR2 SYGAGN. The CDR3 sequence: CASSDWDNQAPLF. The sequenced CDR3 bases are TGTGCCAGCAGTGACTGGGACAACCAGGCTCCGCTT.